What follows are 32 T cell receptor beta chains derived from one specimen sequenced in a study of PD-L1 blockade in urothelial cancer. Sequencing used immunoSEQ multiplex PCR; TCRdb keeps in-frame clones, though not all of them. The sample shows around 70,000 clones, roughly 89% of them seen only once. As to time point: pretreatment peripheral blood. Sequences were derived from PBMCs, sampled around atezolizumab (anti-PD-L1) treatment. Receptor source: a woman aged 70-85 years with urothelial cancer.

The DNA for the CDR3 is TGTGCCAGCAGCTACGGACAGGGCTATGGCTACACCTTC. Translation gives CASSYGQGYGYTF. J is TRBJ1-2 and V is TRBV28; 8 nucleotides line up with TRBD1. The CDR3 totals 13 residues. Germline CDR1 MDHEN, CDR2 SYDVKM. Trimming cost V 6 bases and J 4 bases; bases outside gene matches: 4.

As DNA, the CDR3 is TGCGCCAGCAGCCCAACTAGCGGGGAGACCCAGTACTTC. It translates to CASSPTSGETQYF. The rearrangement joins TRBV4-1 to TRBJ2-5, with 9 bases fitting TRBD2. CDR1 is MGHRA, CDR2 YSYEKL, per germline. The CDR3 sequence is 13 residues long. V lost 4 bases to trimming and J lost 5 bases; unmatched junction nucleotides: 2.

The rearrangement uses TRBV27 and TRBJ1-2; TRBD1 matches at 7 bases. Losses at the gene ends were 3 bases for V and 6 bases for J; bases not matched to a gene: 4. This CDR3 contains 13 residues. CDR1 and CDR2 (germline): MNHEY, SMNVEV (reference sequence). CDR3 in amino acids: CASSFQGGDGYTF. For the CDR3, the DNA is TGTGCCAGCAGTTTTCAGGGGGGAGATGGCTACACCTTC.

V is TRBV9 and J is TRBJ1-2, with no clear D. In germline, CDR1 is SGDLS, CDR2 YYNGEE. The CDR3 totals 14 residues. V was cut by 0 bases and J by 4 bases, with 10 bases left in between. Written as DNA, the CDR3 is TGTGCCAGCAGCGTAGAAGTGAATAGCTATGGCTACACCTTC. Translated: CASSVEVNSYGYTF.

The chain employs TRBV6-5 and TRBJ1-2; 9 bases fit TRBD1. The CDR3 has 15 amino acids. Looked up from germline, CDR1 is MNHEY and CDR2 is SVGAGI. V dropped 0 bases and J dropped 2; count of bases not matched to a gene: 1. The CDR3 is CASSYSGQGNYGYTF. The CDR3 DNA is TGTGCCAGCAGTTACTCGGGACAGGGAAACTATGGCTACACCTTC.

The chain has TRBV2 and TRBJ2-7, with TRBD2 matching 12 bases. The CDR3 has 15 residues. Germline V gene lookup returns CDR1 SNHLY and CDR2 FYNNEI. J gave up 2 bases and V 8 bases, and 7 bases lay outside the gene matches. The CDR3 region is CASSPRTSGAYEQYF. In DNA, the CDR3 is TGTGCCAGCTCCCCAAGGACTAGCGGGGCCTACGAGCAGTACTTC.

The V and J genes are TRBV5-5 and TRBJ1-4; 9 nucleotides align to TRBD1. J lost 1 base, V lost 1 base, and 11 bases had no gene match. The CDR3 covers 19 residues. The V gene's germline CDR1 is SGHKS and CDR2 YYEKEE (reference sequence). CDR3 bases: TGTGCCAGCAGCTTGAGGCCTCGGACAGGGGAAGAAACTAATGAAAAACTGTTTTTT. This translates into CASSLRPRTGEETNEKLFF.

The V gene is TRBV30, the J gene TRBJ2-7, with D maybe TRBD2 (5 bases). Germline V gene data show CDR1 as GTSNPN and CDR2 as SVGIG (reference sequence). The CDR3 extends over 12 amino acids. V was pared by 0 bases and J by 4 bases, with 7 bases between. As DNA, the CDR3 is TGTGCCTGGAGTGTACGCGGGTACGAGCAGTACTTC. Translated: CAWSVRGYEQYF.

This rearrangement joins TRBV11-2 to TRBJ2-3; D not resolved. V was cut by 0 bases and J by 0 bases, with 4 bases left in between. The CDR3 runs to 14 residues. Germline CDR1 is SGHAT and CDR2 is FQNNGV. The CDR3 spells CASSLDPSTDTQYF. The DNA of the CDR3 is TGTGCCAGCAGCTTAGATCCTAGCACAGATACGCAGTATTTT.

The chain carries TRBV5-1 and TRBJ2-7; 11 bases map to TRBD2. CDR1 and CDR2 from the germline V gene are SGHRS and YFSETQ. V gave up 4 bases and J gave up 0 bases; unmatched junction bases: 6. There are 16 residues in the CDR3. CDR3 bases: TGCGCCAGCAGCCGCACACTAGCGGGAGACTCCTACGAGCAGTACTTC. It is translated as CASSRTLAGDSYEQYF.

The chain has TRBV30 and TRBJ2-7; D might be TRBD1 (6 bases). CDR3 length equals 15 residues. With 2 bases removed from V and 4 bases from J, the gap between germline ends came to 18 bases. Germline-derived CDR1 and CDR2 are GTSNPN and SVGIG (reference sequence). CDR3: CAWSRGPDQGYEQYF. The DNA for the CDR3 is TGTGCCTGGAGTCGCGGCCCGGACCAGGGGTACGAGCAGTACTTC.

This chain uses TRBV30 with TRBJ1-5; maybe TRBD1 (5 bases). V lost 5 bases and J lost 3, with 8 bases in between. The CDR3 contains 12 residues. Germline CDR1 and CDR2: GTSNPN and SVGIG (reference sequence). This chain's CDR3 is CAWGGTNQPQHF. In DNA form, the CDR3 reads TGTGCCTGGGGGGGGACCAATCAGCCCCAGCATTTT.

This chain connects TRBV10-3 to TRBJ1-6; tentatively, D is TRBD1 (6 bases). V gave up 10 bases and J gave up 10 bases, with 20 bases separating them. This CDR3 region has 14 residues. Germline V lookup: CDR1 ENHRY, CDR2 SYGVKD. The CDR3 DNA follows: TGTGCCACCGCCCGGGACATAGAGGGATCACCCCTCCACTTT. Residues: CATARDIEGSPLHF.

This clone was seen once. V and J are TRBV18 and TRBJ2-1; TRBD2 matches 9 bases. From germline, CDR1 is KGHSH and CDR2 LQKENI. The CDR3 runs 15 residues. V was pared by 3 bases and J by 2 bases, with 2 bases of the junction left unmatched. The CDR3 here is CASSPSGRTYNEQFF. In DNA, the CDR3 is TGTGCCAGCTCACCCAGCGGGAGGACCTACAATGAGCAGTTCTTC.

The chain is built from TRBV10-3 and TRBJ2-1; TRBD2 agrees at 13 bases. Unmatched junction bases numbered 16, after V lost 8 bases and J lost 6 bases. Germline V CDR1 and CDR2: ENHRY, SYGVKD. This CDR3 spans 18 amino acids. CDR3 sequence (DNA): TGTGCCATCCATAGCGGGACTAGCGGGACCGGAGGAACCAATGAGCAGTTCTTC. Translation: CAIHSGTSGTGGTNEQFF.

This rearrangement joins TRBV6-1 to TRBJ2-5; 9 nucleotides line up with TRBD2. The CDR3 extends over 15 amino acids. Germline assignment: CDR1 MNHNS and CDR2 SASEGT. Losses at the gene ends were 5 bases for V and 2 bases for J; bases not matched to a gene: 6. CDR3 bases: TGTGCCAGCAGTCTAGGGGGACTAGCTCAAGAGACCCAGTACTTC. It is translated as CASSLGGLAQETQYF.

The chain links TRBV18 to TRBJ1-3; D might be TRBD1 (5 bases). The CDR3 has 17 amino acids. The ends were cut back, 2 bases at V and 2 bases at J, with 16 bases in the middle. CDR1 KGHSH and CDR2 LQKENI come from the germline V gene. The CDR3 region is CASSPGSLGGTGNTIYF. CDR3 DNA sequence: TGTGCCAGCTCACCAGGGAGTCTCGGGGGAACTGGAAACACCATATATTTT.

The CDR3 coding sequence is TGTGCCAGCAGCGTGGCGGACAGGGGGTCGGCTAGTTATGGCTACACCTTC. It specifies CASSVADRGSASYGYTF. The J gene is TRBJ1-2, the V gene TRBV9, with 10 bases fitting TRBD1. The CDR3 is 17 amino acids. V was pared by 2 bases and J by 5 bases, with 12 bases of the junction left unmatched. Germline CDR1 is SGDLS and CDR2 is YYNGEE.

V gene TRBV10-3 combines with J gene TRBJ2-5; D unresolved. Looked up from germline, CDR1 is ENHRY and CDR2 is SYGVKD. CDR3 size: 13 residues. The germline V and J ends were trimmed by 4 bases and 0 bases, with 6 bases remaining between them. As DNA, the CDR3 is TGTGCCATCAGTGTGGGCTACCAAGAGACCCAGTACTTC. It translates to CAISVGYQETQYF.

The chain uses TRBV2 and TRBJ2-1; D perhaps matches TRBD2 (6 bases). This CDR3 region has 14 residues. V lost 6 bases to trimming and J lost 7 bases, with 16 bases between them. CDR1 is SNHLY, CDR2 FYNNEI, per germline. The CDR3 DNA is TGTGCCAGCAGACCCGAGTGGGGGGTGAATGAGCAGTTCTTC. It specifies CASRPEWGVNEQFF.

The J gene is TRBJ2-5, the V gene TRBV2, with 9 bases that match TRBD1. Germline V gene sequence: CDR1 SNHLY, CDR2 FYNNEI. J was trimmed by 5 bases and V by 8 bases; bases with no gene match: 6. The CDR3 length is 13 residues. The CDR3 sequence is CASRGTGWETQYF. The CDR3 nucleotides read TGTGCCAGCCGGGGGACAGGGTGGGAGACCCAGTACTTC. Full variable domain (missing parts from reference TRBV2 and TRBJ2-5): EPEVTQTPSHQVTQMGQEVILRCVPISNHLYFYWYRQILGQKVEFLVSFYNNEISEKSEIFDDQFSVERPDGSNFTLKIRSTKLEDSAMYFCASRGTGWETQYFGPGTRLLVL.

V gene TRBV28 combines with J gene TRBJ2-7; 7 bases align to TRBD2. Losses at the gene ends were 3 bases for V and 4 bases for J; bases not matched to a gene: 6. The germline gives CDR1 MDHEN, CDR2 SYDVKM. The CDR3 has 14 amino acids. The CDR3 region is CASSLAGAEYEQYF. CDR3 sequence (DNA): TGTGCCAGCAGTTTGGCGGGAGCAGAGTACGAGCAGTACTTC.

V usage is TRBV4-3 and J usage is TRBJ2-1; 7 positions match TRBD2. CDR1 is LGHNA and CDR2 is YSLEER in the germline V gene. The CDR3 contains 13 residues. With 3 bases clipped from V and 11 bases from J, the junction kept 7 bases outside the gene matches. The CDR3 reads CASSQRTGTKQFF. In DNA form, the CDR3 reads TGCGCCAGCAGCCAGCGAACCGGGACTAAGCAGTTCTTC.

This chain joins TRBV18 and TRBJ1-5; 8 nucleotides line up with TRBD1. The CDR3 spans 17 residues. Trimming cost V 4 bases and J 1 base; bases outside gene matches: 9. Per the germline V gene, CDR1 is KGHSH and CDR2 is LQKENI. CDR3 DNA: TGTGCCAGCTCACACGAGTTGGACAGGGCAAGCAATCAGCCCCAGCATTTT. Amino acids: CASSHELDRASNQPQHF.

The J gene is TRBJ1-6, the V gene TRBV11-2; possibly TRBD1 for D (6 bases). CDR3 size: 17 residues. V was pared by 5 bases and J by 10 bases, with 24 bases between. Germline V gene data show CDR1 as SGHAT and CDR2 as FQNNGV. CDR3 amino acids: CASSHSDRFFVGSPLHF. The DNA for the CDR3 is TGTGCCAGCAGCCATTCGGACAGATTTTTCGTGGGGTCACCCCTCCACTTT.

This chain links TRBV9 with TRBJ2-1; 11 nucleotides agree with TRBD2. V lost 7 bases, J lost 0 bases, and 15 bases stayed unmatched. CDR1 and CDR2 from the germline V gene are SGDLS and YYNGEE. The CDR3 runs to 19 residues. The CDR3 nucleotides are TGTGCCAGCTCCCTAGCGGGAGGTTTCCCAGAGAGCTCCTACAATGAGCAGTTCTTC. It encodes CASSLAGGFPESSYNEQFF.

This chain connects TRBV6-6 to TRBJ1-5; 11 bases are shared with TRBD1. The V gene end was trimmed by 6 bases and the J gene end by 2 bases; junction bases not matched to a gene: 3. The V gene's germline CDR1 is MNHNY and CDR2 SVGAGI (reference sequence). CDR3 length: 15 residues. The CDR3 sequence is CASRGTGGGNQPQHF. The CDR3 coding sequence is TGTGCCAGCAGGGGGACAGGGGGAGGCAATCAGCCCCAGCATTTT.

This clone was picked up a small number of times. The CDR3 here is CASSLLGGNTEAFF. CDR3 sequence (DNA): TGTGCCAGCAGCTTATTAGGGGGTAACACTGAAGCTTTCTTT. This chain connects TRBV7-6 to TRBJ1-1; perhaps TRBD1 as D (6 bases). Germline CDR1 reads SGHVS; CDR2 reads FNYEAQ. The CDR3 sequence is 14 residues long. V shed 2 bases and J shed 2 bases, with 9 bases lying between them.

The chain carries TRBV7-9 and TRBJ2-2, with TRBD2 matching over 8 bases. The V gene's germline CDR1 is SEHNR and CDR2 FQNEAQ (reference sequence). V lost 5 bases, J lost 1 base, and 6 bases stayed unmatched. The CDR3 contains 16 residues. In DNA form, the CDR3 reads TGTGCCAGCAGCGATCGACTAGCGAGGAACACCGGGGAGCTGTTTTTT. Residues: CASSDRLARNTGELFF.

The V and J genes are TRBV7-2 and TRBJ1-2, with 11 bases aligning to TRBD1. The junction had 7 bases not matched to a gene; V was cut back by 5 bases and J by 8 bases. CDR3 length: 14 amino acids. Germline CDR1 and CDR2: SGHTA and FQGNSA. DNA of the CDR3: TGTGCCAGCAGCCCAGGACAGGGGGCCGGGGGCTACACCTTC. Residues: CASSPGQGAGGYTF.

This chain joins TRBV10-2 and TRBJ2-7; tentatively, D is TRBD1 (6 bases). Deletions cut 4 bases from V and 1 base from J, with 14 bases between. The CDR3 loop spans 15 amino acids. Germline-derived CDR1 and CDR2 are WSHSY and SAAADI. CDR3 in DNA: TGCGCCAGCAGTGGGATCATAACAGGGTCCTACGAGCAGTACTTC. This gives the protein CASSGIITGSYEQYF.

The chain carries TRBV7-9 and TRBJ2-5, with TRBD2 matching over 7 bases. Germline CDR1 reads SEHNR; CDR2 reads FQNEAQ (reference sequence). J lost 5 bases, V lost 5 bases, and 23 bases had no gene match. This CDR3 spans 19 amino acids. The CDR3 DNA sequence: TGTGCCAGCAGCGTACTCCGGGACCTGATCATGGGGGGGAAGGAGACCCAGTACTTC. This codes for CASSVLRDLIMGGKETQYF.